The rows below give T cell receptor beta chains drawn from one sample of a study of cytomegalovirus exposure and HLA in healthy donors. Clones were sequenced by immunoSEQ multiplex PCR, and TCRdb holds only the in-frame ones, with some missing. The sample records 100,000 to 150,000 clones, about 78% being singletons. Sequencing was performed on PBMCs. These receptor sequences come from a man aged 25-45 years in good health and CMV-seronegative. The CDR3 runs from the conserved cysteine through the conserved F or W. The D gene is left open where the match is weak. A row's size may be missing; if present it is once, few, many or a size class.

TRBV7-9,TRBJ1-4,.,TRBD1,TGTGCCAGCAGCTTCTCAGGGGGCGGTGATGAAAAACTGTTTTTT,CASSFSGGGDEKLFF
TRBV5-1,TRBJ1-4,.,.,TGCGCCAGCAGCTTCAGAGGGCCCGAAGAAAAACTGTTTTTT,CASSFRGPEEKLFF
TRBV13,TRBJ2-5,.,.,TGTGCCAGCAGCTTAGGCCTAAGAGAGTTAGCTTCGGTTGCGGGGGAGACCCAGTACTTC,CASSLGLRELASVAGETQYF
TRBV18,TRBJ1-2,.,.,TGTGCCAGCTCACTACACCCCTCTAACTATGGCTACACCTTC,CASSLHPSNYGYTF
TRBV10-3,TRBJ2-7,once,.,TGTGCCATCAGTGAGGTCCGGGACAACTCCTACGAGCAGTACTTC,CAISEVRDNSYEQYF
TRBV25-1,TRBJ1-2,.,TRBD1,TGTGCCAGCAGGGATCAACAGGGGTCCTTCGGATATGGCTACACCTTC,CASRDQQGSFGYGYTF
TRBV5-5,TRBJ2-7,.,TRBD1,TGTGCCAGCAGCCGGACAGGGGTGGCCTACGAGCAGTACTTC,CASSRTGVAYEQYF
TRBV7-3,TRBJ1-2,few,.,TGTGCCAGCAGCCAACAGGGTCGGGAAGGCTACACCTTC,CASSQQGREGYTF
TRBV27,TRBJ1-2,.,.,TGTGCCAGCAGTTTTAGGGGGGGCTATGGCTACACCTTC,CASSFRGGYGYTF
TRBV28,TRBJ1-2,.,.,TGTGCCAGCAGTTGGTCGGGAGGAGGCTACACCTTC,CASSWSGGGYTF
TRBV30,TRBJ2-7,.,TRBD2,TGTGCCTGGAGTGGTGGGGGGGGACCCTACGAGCAGTACTTC,CAWSGGGGPYEQYF
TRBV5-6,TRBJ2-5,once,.,TGTGCCAGCAGCTCTTATCGGGGGAGAGTCCAAGAGACCCAGTACTTC,CASSSYRGRVQETQYF
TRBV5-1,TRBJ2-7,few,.,TGCGCCAGCAGCTTGGTGGGGGCAAGGGAGCAGTACTTC,CASSLVGAREQYF
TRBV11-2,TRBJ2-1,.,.,TGTGCCAGCAGCCCTACGGGGGAAACTTACAATGAGCAGTTCTTC,CASSPTGETYNEQFF
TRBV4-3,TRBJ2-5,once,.,TGCGCCAGCAGCCAAGACTCCACCGGGACCCAGTACTTC,CASSQDSTGTQYF
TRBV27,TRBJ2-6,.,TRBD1,TGTGCCAGCAGTTGGGTACAGGGGGCTTGGTCTGGGGCCAACGTCCTGACTTTC,CASSWVQGAWSGANVLTF
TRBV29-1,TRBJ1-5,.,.,TGCAGCGTTTGGCGGGGACCTCCCCGAGGGGTCAATCAGCCCCAGCATTTT,CSVWRGPPRGVNQPQHF
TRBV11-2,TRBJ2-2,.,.,TGTGCCAGCAGCTCTAACAGGGTAACCGGGGAGCTGTTTTTT,CASSSNRVTGELFF
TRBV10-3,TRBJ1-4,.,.,TGTGCCATCGCGGCAGGGGCAAATGAAAAACTGTTTTTT,CAIAAGANEKLFF
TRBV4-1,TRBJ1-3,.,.,TGCGCCAGCAGCCAACCACAGACAGGAGACCTGGCTGGAAACACCATATATTTT,CASSQPQTGDLAGNTIYF
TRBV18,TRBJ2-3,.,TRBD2,TGTGCCAGCTCACCACTAGCGGGGGGGCTTACAGATACGCAGTATTTT,CASSPLAGGLTDTQYF
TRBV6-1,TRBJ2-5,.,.,TGTGCCAGCAGTGAAGCGGTGGGGGGAATGGAGACCCAGTACTTC,CASSEAVGGMETQYF
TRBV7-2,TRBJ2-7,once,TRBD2,TGTGCCAGCAGCCCCAAAAGGACAGCGGGGGGATTCTACTACGAGCAGTACTTC,CASSPKRTAGGFYYEQYF
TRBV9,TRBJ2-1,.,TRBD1,TGTGCCAGCAGCCCAGGGACAGGGTTGTACAATGAGCAGTTCTTC,CASSPGTGLYNEQFF
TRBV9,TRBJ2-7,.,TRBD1,TGTGCCAGCAGCGTAGCGGGGTCGGGGACAGGGCCCTACGAGCAGTACTTC,CASSVAGSGTGPYEQYF
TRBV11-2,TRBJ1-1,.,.,TGTGCCAGCAGCGTAAAAGGAGGCGGCACTGAAGCTTTCTTT,CASSVKGGGTEAFF
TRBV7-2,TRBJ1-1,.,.,TGTGCCAGCGGAGGGTGGGCCTACACTGAAGCTTTCTTT,CASGGWAYTEAFF
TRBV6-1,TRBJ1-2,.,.,TGTGCCAGTTCGCTGGCTTCCGTCTCCCCCTATGGCTACACCTTC,CASSLASVSPYGYTF
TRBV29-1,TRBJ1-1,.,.,TGCAGCGTTGAACGGGGGGACTTCACTGAAGCTTTCTTT,CSVERGDFTEAFF
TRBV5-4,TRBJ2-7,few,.,TGTGCCAGCAGCTTGGCTCCGGGAAAAGAGAACGAGCAGTACTTC,CASSLAPGKENEQYF
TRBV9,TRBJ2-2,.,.,TGTGCCAGCAGCGTAGTGTCCGGGGTACCCGGGGAGCTGTTTTTT,CASSVVSGVPGELFF
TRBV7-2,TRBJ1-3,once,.,TGTGCCAGCAGCACCCTACGGGGAAACACCATATATTTT,CASSTLRGNTIYF
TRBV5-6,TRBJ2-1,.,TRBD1,TGTGCCAGCAGCGGACAGGGGTATGAGCAGTTCTTC,CASSGQGYEQFF
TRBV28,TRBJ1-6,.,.,TGTGCCAGCCGTTACTTGATGGAAGAGGGTAATTCACCCCTCCACTTT,CASRYLMEEGNSPLHF
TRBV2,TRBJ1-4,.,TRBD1,TGTGCCAGCAGCCGGGACAGGGAATTGTCTGAAAAACTGTTTTTT,CASSRDRELSEKLFF
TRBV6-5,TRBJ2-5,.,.,TGTGCCAGCAGTCCCCGAGAGACCCAGTACTTC,CASSPRETQYF
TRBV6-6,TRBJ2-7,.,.,TGTGCCAGCAGCACCGGTAGTTACGAGCAGTACTTC,CASSTGSYEQYF
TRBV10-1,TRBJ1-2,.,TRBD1,TGCGCCAGCAGTGTGGTGGACAGGGTAGAAAGTGGCTACACCTTC,CASSVVDRVESGYTF
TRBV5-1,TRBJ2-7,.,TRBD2,TGCGCCAGCAAGCCTCGGGCGGGGGATTCCTACGAGCAGTACTTC,CASKPRAGDSYEQYF
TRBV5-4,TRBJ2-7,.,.,TGTGCCAGCAGCTCAGGCTACGAGCAGTACTTC,CASSSGYEQYF
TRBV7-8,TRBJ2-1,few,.,TGTGCCAGCAGCCAGGGTGGCGAGGCTGATGAGCAGTTCTTC,CASSQGGEADEQFF
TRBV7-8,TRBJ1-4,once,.,TGTGCCAGCAGCTTAGCGCTGCAGGCGTCAACTAATGAAAAACTGTTTTTT,CASSLALQASTNEKLFF
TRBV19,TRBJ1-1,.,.,TGTGCCAGTAGTATCTCGCGGGGATCGGAAAAGGTTTTCTTT,CASSISRGSEKVFF
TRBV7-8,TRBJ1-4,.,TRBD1,TGTGCCAGCAGCTTCGAAGGCAGACAGGGGGGCAAGCGTAATGAAAAACTGTTTTTT,CASSFEGRQGGKRNEKLFF